The 24 T cell receptor beta chains in this list originate from one sample, sequenced in a study of shared clonotypes between healthy human individuals. Produced via immunoSEQ multiplex PCR; TCRdb's table is partial and in-frame only. The sample yields under 2,500,000 clones, around 95% seen once. The material sequenced was naive CD4+ T cells sorted from blood. Subset of the sample: CD45RA+ positively selected. The receptors here all came from a man younger than 35 in good health.

This clone is a singleton in its sample. This chain uses TRBV6-5 with TRBJ2-7; the D gene is possibly TRBD2 (5 bases). V lost 0 bases to trimming and J lost 3 bases, with 15 bases between them. The CDR3 runs to 16 residues. In germline, CDR1 is MNHEY, CDR2 SVGAGI. This chain's CDR3 is CASSYSRATRNYEQYF. CDR3 DNA: TGTGCCAGCAGTTACTCGAGGGCCACAAGGAACTACGAGCAGTACTTC.

This chain uses TRBV11-1 with TRBJ1-4; TRBD1 matches 8 bases. Germline CDR1 reads SGHAT; CDR2 reads FQDESV (reference sequence). There are 16 residues in the CDR3. The ends lost 5 bases at V and 3 bases at J; junction bases unmatched: 8. Here the CDR3 DNA reads TGTGCCAGCAGCGCAGGACAGGGAGGCCCTAATGAAAAACTGTTTTTT. Its protein is CASSAGQGGPNEKLFF.

The chain has TRBV5-8 and TRBJ1-3; 7 bases map to TRBD1. This CDR3 has 15 residues. Germline V gives CDR1 SGHTS, CDR2 YDEGEE. With V trimmed by 3 bases and J by 0 bases, 3 bases remained unmatched. The CDR3: CASSWDRISGNTIYF. The CDR3 DNA sequence: TGTGCCAGCAGCTGGGACAGAATCTCTGGAAACACCATATATTTT.

This chain joins TRBV7-2 and TRBJ2-2; either TRBD1 or TRBD2 may supply D (5 bases each). The CDR3 is 15 residues long. Trimming pared 5 bases from V and 1 base from J, leaving 11 bases between. CDR1 and CDR2 (germline): SGHTA, FQGNSA. CDR3 amino acids: CASSPGTLNTGELFF. CDR3 DNA sequence: TGTGCCAGCAGCCCAGGGACGCTGAACACCGGGGAGCTGTTTTTT.

For this clone: Other nucleotide sequences from this sample produce the same CDR3. The chain recombines TRBV18 with TRBJ2-7; D is perhaps TRBD1 (5 bases). Germline CDR1 is KGHSH and CDR2 is LQKENI. The CDR3 length is 13 residues. V lost 3 bases and J lost 5, with 11 bases in between. For the CDR3, the DNA is TGTGCCAGCTCACCCGGTGGGGCTCACGAGCAGTACTTC. It codes for CASSPGGAHEQYF.

This clone was counted only a few times. CDR3 DNA sequence: TGTGCCATCAGTTCCGACGAGGCGGACCAGCCCCAGCATTTT. It encodes CAISSDEADQPQHF. The J gene is TRBJ1-5, the V gene TRBV10-3; D not resolved. Deletions cut 5 bases from V and 7 bases from J, with 15 bases between. CDR3 length: 14 residues. Germline lookup yields CDR1 ENHRY and CDR2 SYGVKD.

V and J are TRBV7-6 and TRBJ2-3, with D possibly matching TRBD1 (5 bases). Trimming shortened V by 0 bases and J by 6 bases, and 7 bases separated the two germline ends. This CDR3 spans 13 amino acids. Looked up from germline, CDR1 is SGHVS and CDR2 is FNYEAQ. The CDR3 DNA is TGTGCCAGCAGCTTAGCCAGGGCGGATACGCAGTATTTT. Protein product: CASSLARADTQYF. Filled out from reference TRBV7-6 and TRBJ2-3, the complete variable domain reads GAGVSQSPRYKVTKRGQDVALRCDPISGHVSLYWYRQALGQGPEFLTYFNYEAQQDKSGLPNDRFSAERPEGSISTLTIQRTEQRDSAMYRCASSLARADTQYFGPGTRLTVL.

The chain combines TRBV19 with TRBJ2-1, with 9 bases identical to TRBD1. Trimming at V came to 4 bases and at J to 9 bases, leaving 13 bases not matched to a gene. This CDR3 contains 16 residues. Germline values: CDR1 LNHDA, CDR2 SQIVND (reference sequence). The CDR3 spells CASSSTGTGTQGEQFF. The CDR3, as DNA: TGTGCCAGTAGTAGTACCGGGACAGGGACACAAGGTGAGCAGTTCTTC.

The chain joins TRBV28 to TRBJ1-2; D ambiguous. The CDR3 is 17 residues long. Germline V CDR1 and CDR2: MDHEN, SYDVKM. Between the trimmed V and J ends, which lost 3 bases and 0 bases, there was a span of 17 bases. The CDR3 DNA reads TGTGCCAGCAGTTTCCCGACGGCAGCGAACACTAACTATGGCTACACCTTC. It yields the protein CASSFPTAANTNYGYTF.

This clone has only one observation. The chain employs TRBV2 and TRBJ2-1, with 7 bases fitting TRBD1. Germline V CDR1 and CDR2: SNHLY, FYNNEI. The CDR3 spans 13 residues. Trimming removed 6 bases from V and 10 bases from J; junction bases left unmatched: 9. CDR3 region: CASSGQVRREQFF. DNA for the CDR3: TGTGCCAGCAGCGGACAGGTCCGTCGGGAGCAGTTCTTC.

V is TRBV11-2 and J is TRBJ1-5, with D perhaps TRBD1 (5 bases). V was shortened by 0 bases and J by 3 bases, with 9 bases between the two germline ends. Per germline, CDR1 SGHAT and CDR2 FQNNGV. The CDR3 runs to 15 residues. The CDR3: CASSLDGDYNQPQHF. The CDR3 nucleotides read TGTGCCAGCAGCTTAGATGGGGACTACAATCAGCCCCAGCATTTT.

This chain uses TRBV21-1 with TRBJ1-5. TRBV21-1 is a pseudogene. This CDR3 is built from 12 residues. CDR3 nucleotides: TGTGCCAGCTCGGCGGGAGGTCAGCCCCAGCATTTT. This sequence encodes CASSAGGQPQHF.

This chain connects TRBV7-9 to TRBJ1-1; D is unresolved. Germline assignment: CDR1 SEHNR and CDR2 FQNEAQ (reference sequence). V lost 2 bases to trimming and J lost 7 bases, with 8 bases between them. This CDR3 spans 12 amino acids. The CDR3 loop reads CASSLSLGEAFF. CDR3 DNA: TGTGCCAGCAGCTTATCTCTGGGTGAAGCTTTCTTT.

The chain is built from TRBV29-1 and TRBJ2-5; tentative D call: TRBD2 (6 bases). The germline V and J ends were trimmed by 6 bases and 0 bases, with 20 bases remaining between them. This CDR3 has 16 amino acids. Germline assignment: CDR1 SQVTM and CDR2 ANQGSEA. CDR3 DNA sequence: TGCAGCGTGGGGGGTTGGTTCAGTTCCTACCAAGAGACCCAGTACTTC. Residues: CSVGGWFSSYQETQYF. The entire variable domain, with the rest obtained from reference TRBV29-1 and TRBJ2-5, is as follows: SAVISQKPSRDICQRGTSLTIQCQVDSQVTMMFWYRQQPGQSLTLIATANQGSEATYESGFVIDKFPISRPNLTFSTLTVSNMSPEDSSIYLCSVGGWFSSYQETQYFGPGTRLLVL.

The chain uses TRBV6-1 and TRBJ2-1, with 10 bases fitting TRBD2. The CDR3 loop spans 15 amino acids. V was clipped by 5 bases and J by 6 bases; unmatched bases: 7. Looked up from germline, CDR1 is MNHNS and CDR2 is SASEGT. CDR3 residues: CASSKGLAEINEQFF. CDR3 sequence (DNA): TGTGCCAGCAGTAAAGGACTAGCGGAGATCAATGAGCAGTTCTTC.

The rearrangement links TRBV4-2 to TRBJ2-3; D unclear. Germline V gene sequence: CDR1 LGHNA, CDR2 YNFKEQ. Trimming removed 3 bases from V and 7 bases from J, with 8 bases in between. This CDR3 is built from 12 residues. The CDR3 protein is CASSHPPNTQYF. The DNA for the CDR3 is TGTGCCAGCAGCCACCCCCCAAATACGCAGTATTTT.

This clone was counted a single time. The chain recombines TRBV7-2 with TRBJ1-2, with a weak D call TRBD1 (5 bases). Germline CDR1 and CDR2: SGHTA and FQGNSA. This CDR3 comprises 15 residues. Trimming left V 1 base short and J 7 bases short, with 16 bases between. The CDR3 reads CASSLGWGREGGYTF. The CDR3 region has the DNA TGTGCCAGCAGCTTAGGATGGGGCAGGGAGGGTGGCTACACCTTC.

The chain couples TRBV19 to TRBJ2-7; 9 bases align to TRBD2. Germline CDR1 reads LNHDA; CDR2 reads SQIVND (reference sequence). V shed 4 bases and J 3 bases; nucleotides not matched to a gene: 10. There are 16 residues in the CDR3. This CDR3 is CASSNSGSSRGYEQYF. DNA of the CDR3: TGTGCCAGTAGTAATAGCGGGAGCAGCCGTGGCTACGAGCAGTACTTC.

In DNA, the CDR3 is TGTGCCAGCAGCGTTGACAGGGGTCTTTCACCCCTCCACTTT. It encodes CASSVDRGLSPLHF. The chain recombines TRBV7-9 with TRBJ1-6; 8 bases map to TRBD1. The CDR3 sequence is 14 residues long. The trim removed 5 bases at V and 9 bases at J, leaving 6 bases unmatched. CDR1 is SEHNR and CDR2 is FQNEAQ in the germline V gene (reference sequence).

This chain uses TRBV27 with TRBJ2-1, with D perhaps TRBD1 (5 bases). CDR3 length equals 14 residues. Germline CDR1 MNHEY, CDR2 SMNVEV (reference sequence). V was clipped by 5 bases and J by 9 bases, with 17 bases between them. The DNA of the CDR3 is TGTGCCAGCAGTCTTTATTCAGGGTATGGTGAGCAGTTCTTC. Amino acids: CASSLYSGYGEQFF.

The J gene is TRBJ1-4, the V gene TRBV28; a weak D match, TRBD1 (5 bases). CDR3 length: 15 residues. V lost 7 bases, J lost 0 bases, and 12 bases lay in between. Germline CDR1 MDHEN, CDR2 SYDVKM. As DNA, the CDR3 is TGTGCCAGCAATCGGGGCGACGCAACTAATGAAAAACTGTTTTTT. Translated, it gives CASNRGDATNEKLFF.

V usage is TRBV14 and J usage is TRBJ2-7; 7 nucleotides align to TRBD2. Germline trimming cut 4 bases from V and 4 bases from J; bases unmatched to any gene: 10. Germline values: CDR1 SGHDN, CDR2 FVKESK. This CDR3 is built from 15 residues. The CDR3 is CASSPSGGSTYEQYF. The CDR3, as DNA: TGTGCCAGCAGCCCTAGCGGCGGGAGTACGTACGAGCAGTACTTC.

The chain combines TRBV25-1 with TRBJ2-1, with D unclear. This CDR3 has 13 residues. Between the trimmed V and J ends, which lost 9 bases and 5 bases, there was a span of 14 bases. CDR1 MGHDK and CDR2 SYGVNS come from the germline V gene. The CDR3 reads CASSQTLNNEQFF. For the CDR3, the DNA is TGTGCCAGTTCTCAGACTCTAAACAATGAGCAGTTCTTC.

Comment on this clone: The sample contains more than one DNA sequence encoding this CDR3. The chain has TRBV14 and TRBJ2-1; TRBD2 matches at 8 bases. The CDR3 contains 15 residues. V trimming: 4 bases; J trimming: 3 bases; junction bases outside the gene matches: 5. CDR1 is SGHDN and CDR2 is FVKESK in the germline V gene. As DNA, the CDR3 is TGTGCCAGCAGCCCCGGGACTAGTGTCTACAATGAGCAGTTCTTC. Translated, it gives CASSPGTSVYNEQFF.